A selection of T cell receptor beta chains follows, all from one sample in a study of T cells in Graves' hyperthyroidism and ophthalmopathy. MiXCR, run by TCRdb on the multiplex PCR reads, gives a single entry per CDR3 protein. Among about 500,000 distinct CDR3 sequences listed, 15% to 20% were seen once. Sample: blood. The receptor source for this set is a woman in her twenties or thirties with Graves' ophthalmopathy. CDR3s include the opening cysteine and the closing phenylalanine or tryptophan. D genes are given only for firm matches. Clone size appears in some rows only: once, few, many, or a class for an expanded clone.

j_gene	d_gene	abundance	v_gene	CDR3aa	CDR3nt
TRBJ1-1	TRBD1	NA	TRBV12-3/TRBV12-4	CASTEGQANTEAFF	TGTGCCAGCACCGAGGGACAGGCCAACACTGAAGCTTTCTTT
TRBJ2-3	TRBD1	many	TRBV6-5	CASSYGTGARTQYF	TGTGCCAGCAGTTACGGGACAGGGGCCCGTACGCAGTATTTT
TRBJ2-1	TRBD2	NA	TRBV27	CASAKQGAGLAGGNEQFF	TGTGCCAGCGCTAAACAGGGGGCCGGACTAGCGGGAGGGAATGAGCAGTTCTTC
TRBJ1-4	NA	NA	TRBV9	CASSPQGIEKLFF	TGTGCCAGCAGCCCTCAGGGGATTGAAAAACTGTTTTTT
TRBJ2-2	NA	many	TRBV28	CASSPGRADRTGELFF	TGTGCCAGCAGCCCCGGGCGTGCGGATCGCACCGGGGAGCTGTTTTTT
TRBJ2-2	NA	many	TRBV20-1	CSAPDTNTGELFF	TGCAGTGCTCCAGATACGAACACCGGGGAGCTGTTTTTT
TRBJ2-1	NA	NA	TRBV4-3	CASSPLLGGAYNEQFF	TGCGCCAGCAGCCCTCTATTGGGAGGCGCCTACAATGAGCAGTTCTTC
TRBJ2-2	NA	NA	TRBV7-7	CASSRNPGANTGELFF	TGTGCCAGCAGCAGAAACCCAGGGGCGAACACCGGGGAGCTGTTTTTT
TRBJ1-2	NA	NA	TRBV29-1	CSVEDPGDYTF	TGCAGCGTTGAAGACCCAGGGGACTACACCTTC
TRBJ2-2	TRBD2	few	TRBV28	CASSFSGSPGELFF	TGTGCCAGCAGTTTCAGCGGGAGCCCCGGGGAGCTGTTTTTT
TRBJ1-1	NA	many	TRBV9	CASSATQALNTEAFF	TGTGCCAGCAGCGCGACACAGGCGTTGAACACTGAAGCTTTCTTT
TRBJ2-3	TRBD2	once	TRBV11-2	CASSSKTSGKSQYF	TGTGCCAGCAGCTCAAAGACTAGCGGGAAGTCGCAGTATTTT
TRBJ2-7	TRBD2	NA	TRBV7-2	CASSFSGRAEGQYF	TGTGCCAGCAGCTTTAGCGGGAGGGCCGAAGGGCAGTACTTC
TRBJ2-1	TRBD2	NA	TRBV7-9	CASSLVGTSVYNEQFF	TGTGCCAGCAGCTTAGTGGGGACTAGCGTTTACAATGAGCAGTTCTTC
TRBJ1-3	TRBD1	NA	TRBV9	CASSVDRGPGNTIYF	TGTGCCAGCAGCGTAGACAGGGGGCCTGGAAACACCATATATTTT
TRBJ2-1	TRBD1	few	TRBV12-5	CASGFDRANEQFF	TGTGCTAGTGGATTCGACAGGGCCAATGAGCAGTTCTTC
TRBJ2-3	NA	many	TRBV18	CASSLLPTDTQYF	TGTGCCAGCTCATTGCTCCCCACAGATACGCAGTATTTT
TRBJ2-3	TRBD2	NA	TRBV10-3	CAISLGLAGDADTQYF	TGTGCCATCAGTCTTGGGCTAGCGGGAGATGCAGATACGCAGTATTTT
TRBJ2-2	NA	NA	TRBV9	CASTLGLMNTGELFF	TGTGCCAGCACCCTGGGACTGATGAACACCGGGGAGCTGTTTTTT
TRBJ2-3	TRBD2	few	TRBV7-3	CASSLQSAGAVVDTQYF	TGTGCCAGCAGCTTACAGTCGGCGGGAGCAGTGGTAGATACGCAGTATTTT
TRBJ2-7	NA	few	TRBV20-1	CSTPRDRSYEQYF	TGCAGTACCCCGCGGGATAGGTCCTACGAGCAGTACTTC
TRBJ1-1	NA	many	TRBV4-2	CASSQNKVSTEAFF	TGTGCCAGCAGCCAAAATAAAGTGAGCACTGAAGCTTTCTTT
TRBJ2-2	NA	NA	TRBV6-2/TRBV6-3	CASRLNPNTGELFF	TGTGCCAGCAGATTAAACCCGAACACCGGGGAGCTGTTTTTT
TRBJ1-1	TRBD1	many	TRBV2	CASREDRGNTEAFF	TGTGCCAGCAGAGAAGACAGGGGGAACACTGAAGCTTTCTTT
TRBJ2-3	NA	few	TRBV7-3	CASSTGRDTQYF	TGTGCCAGCAGTACTGGGCGAGATACGCAGTATTTT
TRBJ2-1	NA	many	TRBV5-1	CASSTDTNEQFF	TGCGCCAGCAGCACTGACACCAATGAGCAGTTCTTC
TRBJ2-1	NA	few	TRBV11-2	CASNQQVYNEQFF	TGTGCCAGCAACCAACAGGTCTACAATGAGCAGTTCTTC
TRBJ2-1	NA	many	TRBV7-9	CASSPPQGLTNNEQFF	TGTGCCAGCAGCCCCCCACAGGGTCTTACGAACAATGAGCAGTTCTTC
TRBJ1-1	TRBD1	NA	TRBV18	CASSPTGAGNTEAFF	TGTGCCAGCTCACCCACAGGGGCTGGAAACACTGAAGCTTTCTTT
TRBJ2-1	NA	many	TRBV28	CASSLPKDEQFF	TGTGCCAGCAGTTTACCGAAGGATGAGCAGTTCTTC
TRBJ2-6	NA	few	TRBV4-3	CASSQDERNWASGANVLTF	TGCGCCAGCAGCCAAGATGAGAGGAATTGGGCCTCTGGGGCCAACGTCCTGACTTTC
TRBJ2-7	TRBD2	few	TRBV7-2	CASSPGTSRSSYEQYF	TGTGCCAGCAGCCCCGGGACTAGCCGAAGCTCCTACGAGCAGTACTTC
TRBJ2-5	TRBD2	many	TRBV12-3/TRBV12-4	CASRAVAGGGETQYF	TGTGCCAGCAGAGCCGTAGCGGGAGGGGGAGAGACCCAGTACTTC
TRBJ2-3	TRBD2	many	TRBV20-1	CSARPPLAGARKARRSTDTQYF	TGCAGTGCTAGACCCCCTCTAGCGGGAGCCCGGAAGGCAAGGAGGAGCACAGATACGCAGTATTTT
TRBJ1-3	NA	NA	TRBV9	CASGMGGQAGNTIYF	TGTGCCAGCGGTATGGGAGGGCAGGCTGGAAACACCATATATTTT
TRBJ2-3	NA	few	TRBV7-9	CASSLFYTDTQYF	TGTGCCAGCAGCCTCTTTTACACAGATACGCAGTATTTT
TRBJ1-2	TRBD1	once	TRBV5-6	CASSLLEARGHGYTF	TGTGCCAGCAGCTTGTTAGAAGCGAGGGGGCATGGCTACACCTTC
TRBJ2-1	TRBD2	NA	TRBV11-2	CASSWGSSGRTGNGQFF	TGTGCCAGCAGCTGGGGTTCTAGCGGGAGGACAGGCAATGGGCAGTTCTTC
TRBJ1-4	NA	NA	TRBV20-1	CSATRVNEKLFF	TGCAGTGCCACACGGGTCAATGAAAAACTGTTTTTT
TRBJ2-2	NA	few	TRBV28	CASSTRWDTGELFF	TGTGCCAGCAGCACAAGATGGGACACCGGGGAGCTGTTTTTT
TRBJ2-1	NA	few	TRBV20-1	CSASSAIRASYNEQFF	TGCAGTGCTAGCAGTGCTATCAGGGCCTCTTACAATGAGCAGTTCTTC
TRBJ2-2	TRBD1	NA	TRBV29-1	CSAGTGLARELFF	TGCAGCGCTGGGACAGGACTGGCTCGGGAGCTGTTTTTT
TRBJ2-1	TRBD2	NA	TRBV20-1	CSAAGTSGNNEQLF	TGCAGTGCTGCCGGGACTAGCGGGAACAATGAGCAGCTCTTC
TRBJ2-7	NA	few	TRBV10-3	CAVQTGTSYEQYF	TGTGCCGTACAAACTGGAACCTCCTACGAGCAGTACTTC
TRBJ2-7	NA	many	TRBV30	CAWSVGYPLYEQYF	TGTGCCTGGAGTGTAGGCTACCCCCTCTACGAGCAGTACTTC
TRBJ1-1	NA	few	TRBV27	CASSFRGFNEAFF	TGTGCCAGCAGTTTTAGGGGGTTCAATGAAGCTTTCTTT
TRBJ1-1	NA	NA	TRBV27	CASSLKIVRESAEAFF	TGTGCCAGCAGTTTAAAAATTGTGAGGGAGTCAGCTGAAGCTTTCTTT
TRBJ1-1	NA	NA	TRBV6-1	CASSEWGTPEAFF	TGTGCCAGCAGTGAATGGGGCACGCCTGAAGCTTTCTTT
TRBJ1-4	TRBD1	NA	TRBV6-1	CASSPTLGQGSEKLFF	TGTGCCAGCAGTCCTACCTTGGGACAGGGAAGTGAAAAACTGTTTTTT
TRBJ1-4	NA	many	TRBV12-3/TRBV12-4	CASSFVVGGDHEKLFF	TGTGCCAGCAGTTTTGTCGTGGGGGGGGATCATGAAAAACTGTTTTTT
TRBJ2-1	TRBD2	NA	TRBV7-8	CASSSPRVRGRADEQFF	TGTGCCAGCAGCTCCCCAAGGGTTCGTGGGAGGGCCGATGAGCAGTTCTTC
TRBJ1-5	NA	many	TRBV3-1	CASGQGLGQPQHF	TGTGCCAGCGGTCAGGGTCTCGGCCAGCCCCAGCATTTT
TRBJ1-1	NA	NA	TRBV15	CATSRDLSHNTEAFF	TGTGCCACCAGCAGAGATCTTTCCCACAACACTGAAGCTTTCTTT
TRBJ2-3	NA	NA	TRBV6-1	CASSTGTRGLGGTQYF	TGTGCCAGCAGCACCGGGACAAGGGGTCTAGGAGGTACGCAGTATTTT
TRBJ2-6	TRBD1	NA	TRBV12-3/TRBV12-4	CASSLITGGHSGANVLTF	TGTGCCAGCAGTTTAATCACAGGGGGGCATTCTGGGGCCAACGTCCTGACTTTC